The clone carrying this T cell receptor (beta chain) was counted at least ten times. What it recognizes is unknown. This entry belongs to a study of CD8 T cells in ankylosing spondylitis. Trimming removed 1 base from V and 3 bases from J; junction bases left unmatched: 3. This CDR3 has 15 amino acids. Germline V gene sequence: CDR1 DFQATT, CDR2 SNEGSKA (reference sequence). Whole-study findings and limits: CD8+ disease-linked clones were present at relatively low frequencies in blood. Typical of ankylosing spondylitis blood, it appeared, was a TCR beta motif of eight highly homologous variants. Reports say disease-linked clones showed up significantly more in matched ankylosing spondylitis synovial fluid.

Quantitative barcoded 5'-RACE was used to prepare TCR beta libraries. Via MiXCR, TCRdb re-called the 5' RACE reads, giving one row per CDR3 protein. The sample shows 100,000 to 150,000 distinct CDR3 sequences, more than 6.5% of them seen only once. This rearrangement joins TRBV20-1 to TRBJ2-1, with TRBD2 matching over 10 bases. The sequencing sample was made of blood, either unsorted or a sorted T cell fraction (not recorded which). This sequence originates from a male donor with ankylosing spondylitis or in good health (not recorded which). CDR3 nucleotides: TGCAGTGCTAGAGTCCCTAGCGGGGGCTACAATGAGCAGTTCTTC. This encodes CSARVPSGGYNEQFF.